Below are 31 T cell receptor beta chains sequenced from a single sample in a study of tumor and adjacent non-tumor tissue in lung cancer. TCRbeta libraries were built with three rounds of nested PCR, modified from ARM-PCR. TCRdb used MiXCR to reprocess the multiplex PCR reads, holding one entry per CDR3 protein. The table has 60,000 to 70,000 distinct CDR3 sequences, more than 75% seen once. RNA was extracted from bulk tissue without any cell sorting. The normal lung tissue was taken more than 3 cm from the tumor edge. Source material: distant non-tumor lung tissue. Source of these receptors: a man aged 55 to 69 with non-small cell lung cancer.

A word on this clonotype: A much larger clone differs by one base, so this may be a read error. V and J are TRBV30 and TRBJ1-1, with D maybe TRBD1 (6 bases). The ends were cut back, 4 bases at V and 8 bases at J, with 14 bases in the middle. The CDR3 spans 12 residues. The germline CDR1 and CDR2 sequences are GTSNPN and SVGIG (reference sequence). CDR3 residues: CAWNPPGGEAFF. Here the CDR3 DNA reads TGTGCCTGGAATCCTCCGGGGGGCGAAGCTTTCTTT.

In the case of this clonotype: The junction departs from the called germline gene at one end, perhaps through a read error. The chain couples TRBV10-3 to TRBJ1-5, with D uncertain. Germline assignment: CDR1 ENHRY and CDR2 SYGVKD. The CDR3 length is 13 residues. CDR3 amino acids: CTISEAGNHPQHF. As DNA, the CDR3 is TGTACCATCAGTGAAGCAGGAAATCACCCCCAGCATTTT.

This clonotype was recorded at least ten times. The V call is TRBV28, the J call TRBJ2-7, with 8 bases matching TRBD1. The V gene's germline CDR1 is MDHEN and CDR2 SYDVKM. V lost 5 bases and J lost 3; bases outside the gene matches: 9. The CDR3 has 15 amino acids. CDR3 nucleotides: TGTGCCAGCAGTGCAGGGGGCCAGGCACTCTACGAGCAGTACTTC. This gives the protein CASSAGGQALYEQYF.

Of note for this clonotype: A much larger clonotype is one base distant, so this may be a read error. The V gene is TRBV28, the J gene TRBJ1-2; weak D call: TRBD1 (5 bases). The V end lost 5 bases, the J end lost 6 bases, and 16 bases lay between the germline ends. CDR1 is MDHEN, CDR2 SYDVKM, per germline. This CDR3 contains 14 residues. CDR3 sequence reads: CASSGIGASDGYTF. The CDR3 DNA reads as TGTGCCAGCAGTGGGATAGGGGCGTCCGATGGCTACACCTTC.

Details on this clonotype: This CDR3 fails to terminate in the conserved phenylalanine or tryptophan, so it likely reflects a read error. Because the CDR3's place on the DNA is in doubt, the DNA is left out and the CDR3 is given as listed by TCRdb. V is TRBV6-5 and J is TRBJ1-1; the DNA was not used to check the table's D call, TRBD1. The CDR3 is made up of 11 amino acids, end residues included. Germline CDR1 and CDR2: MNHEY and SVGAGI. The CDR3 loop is CTSSWGQRTSS.

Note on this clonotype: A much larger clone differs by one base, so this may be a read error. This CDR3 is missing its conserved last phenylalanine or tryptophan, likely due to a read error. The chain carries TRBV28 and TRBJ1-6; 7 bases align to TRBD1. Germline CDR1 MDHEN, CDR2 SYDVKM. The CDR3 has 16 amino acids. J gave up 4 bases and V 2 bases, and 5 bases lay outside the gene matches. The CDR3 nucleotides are TGTGCCAGCAGTTTACCAGGGGGGCGATATAATTCACCCCTCCACCTT. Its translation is CASSLPGGRYNSPLHL.

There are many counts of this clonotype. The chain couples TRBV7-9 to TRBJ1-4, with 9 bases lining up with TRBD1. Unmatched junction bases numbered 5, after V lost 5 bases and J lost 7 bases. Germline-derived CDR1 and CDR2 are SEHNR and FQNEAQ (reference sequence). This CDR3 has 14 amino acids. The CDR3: CASSEDRGFEKLFF. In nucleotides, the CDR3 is TGTGCCAGCAGCGAAGACAGGGGGTTTGAAAAACTGTTTTTT.

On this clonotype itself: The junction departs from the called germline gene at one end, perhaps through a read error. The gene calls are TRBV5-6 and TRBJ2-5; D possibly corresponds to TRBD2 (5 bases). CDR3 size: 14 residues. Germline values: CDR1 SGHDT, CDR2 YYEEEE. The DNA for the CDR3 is TGTGCCAGCAGCGGCACGGGATCCGGGGAGACCCAGCACTTC. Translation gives CASSGTGSGETQHF.

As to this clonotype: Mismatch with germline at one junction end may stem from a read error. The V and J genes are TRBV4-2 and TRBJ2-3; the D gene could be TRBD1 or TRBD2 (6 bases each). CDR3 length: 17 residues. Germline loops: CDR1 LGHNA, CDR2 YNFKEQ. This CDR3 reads CVSSQEGGTLRRDTQYF. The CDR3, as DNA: TGTGTCAGCAGCCAAGAGGGGGGCACACTCCGAAGAGATACGCAGTATTTT.

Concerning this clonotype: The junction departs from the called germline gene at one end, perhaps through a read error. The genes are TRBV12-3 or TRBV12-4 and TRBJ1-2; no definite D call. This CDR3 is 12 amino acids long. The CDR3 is CATSLGWNGYTF. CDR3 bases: TGTGCCACCAGTTTAGGATGGAATGGCTACACCTTC.

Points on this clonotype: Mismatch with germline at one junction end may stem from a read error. CDR3 nucleotide sequence: TGTGTCAGCAACTTCGACACCTCTGGGTTCAATGGGCAGTTCTTC. Encoded protein: CVSNFDTSGFNGQFF. The chain employs TRBV5-6 and TRBJ2-1; D gene ambiguous. This CDR3 has 15 amino acids. CDR1 and CDR2 (germline): SGHDT, YYEEEE.

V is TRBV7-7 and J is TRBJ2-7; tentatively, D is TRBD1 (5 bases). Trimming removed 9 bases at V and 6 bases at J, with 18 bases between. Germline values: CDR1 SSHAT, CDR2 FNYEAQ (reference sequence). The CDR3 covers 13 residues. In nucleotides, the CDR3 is TGTGCCAGTAACTTAGAGTTGCAGGGCGAGCAGTACTTC. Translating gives CASNLELQGEQYF.

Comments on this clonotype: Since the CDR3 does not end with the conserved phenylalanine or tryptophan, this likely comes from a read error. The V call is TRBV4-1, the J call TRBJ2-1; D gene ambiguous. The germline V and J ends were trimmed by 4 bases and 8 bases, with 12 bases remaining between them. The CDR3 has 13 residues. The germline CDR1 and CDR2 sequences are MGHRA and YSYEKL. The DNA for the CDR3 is TGCGCCAGCAGCCGGACGCCAAGGGATGAGCAGTTCTTA. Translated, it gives CASSRTPRDEQFL.

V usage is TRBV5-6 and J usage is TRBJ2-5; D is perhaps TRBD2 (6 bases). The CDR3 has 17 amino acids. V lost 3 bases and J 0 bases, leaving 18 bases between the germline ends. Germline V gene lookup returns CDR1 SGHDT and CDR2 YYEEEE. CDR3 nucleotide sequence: TGTGCCAGCAGCTCGCCATGGACTATCGGCTACCAAGAGACCCAGTACTTC. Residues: CASSSPWTIGYQETQYF.

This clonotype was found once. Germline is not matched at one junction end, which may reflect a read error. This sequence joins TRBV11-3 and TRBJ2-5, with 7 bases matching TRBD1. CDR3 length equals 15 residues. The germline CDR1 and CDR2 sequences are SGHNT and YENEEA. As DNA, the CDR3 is TGTACCAGCAGCTTAGCCCGGGACAGTCAAGAGGCCCAGTACTTC. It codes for CTSSLARDSQEAQYF.

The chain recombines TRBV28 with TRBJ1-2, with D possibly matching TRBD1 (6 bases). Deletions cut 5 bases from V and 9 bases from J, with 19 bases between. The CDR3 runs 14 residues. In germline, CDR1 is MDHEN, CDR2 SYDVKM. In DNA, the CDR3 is TGTGCCAGCAGTCTACTAGGGACAAAAAATAGCTACACCTTC. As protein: CASSLLGTKNSYTF.

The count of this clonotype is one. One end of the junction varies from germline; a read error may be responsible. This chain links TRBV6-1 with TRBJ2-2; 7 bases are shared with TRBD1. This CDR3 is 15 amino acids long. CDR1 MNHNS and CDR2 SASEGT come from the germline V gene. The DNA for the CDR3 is TGTGCCAGCAGTAATCCAACAGGGGTCGCCGGGGAGCTGCTTTTT. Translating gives CASSNPTGVAGELLF.

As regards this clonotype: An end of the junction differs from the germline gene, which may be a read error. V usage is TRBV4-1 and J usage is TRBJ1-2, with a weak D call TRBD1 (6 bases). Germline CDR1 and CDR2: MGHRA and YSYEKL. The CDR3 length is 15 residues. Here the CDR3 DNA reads TGCGCCAACAGCCAAGTTTTGGGGGCACACTATGACTACACCTTC. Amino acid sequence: CANSQVLGAHYDYTF.

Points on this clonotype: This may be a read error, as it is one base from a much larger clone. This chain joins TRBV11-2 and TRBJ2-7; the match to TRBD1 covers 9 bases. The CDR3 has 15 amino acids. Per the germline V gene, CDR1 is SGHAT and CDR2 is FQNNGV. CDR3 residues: CAISIQRTGAYEQYF. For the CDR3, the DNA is TGTGCCATCAGCATACAGAGGACAGGGGCCTACGAGCAGTACTTC.

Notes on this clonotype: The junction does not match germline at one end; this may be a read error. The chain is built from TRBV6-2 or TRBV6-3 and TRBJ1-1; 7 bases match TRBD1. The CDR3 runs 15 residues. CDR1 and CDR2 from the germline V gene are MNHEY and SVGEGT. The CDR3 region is CARRKEGQMNTEPFF. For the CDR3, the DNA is TGTGCCAGGAGAAAGGAGGGACAGATGAACACTGAACCTTTCTTT.

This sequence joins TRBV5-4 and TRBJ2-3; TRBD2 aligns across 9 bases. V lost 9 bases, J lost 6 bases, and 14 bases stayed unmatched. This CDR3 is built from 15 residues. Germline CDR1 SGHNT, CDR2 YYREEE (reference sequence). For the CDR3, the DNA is TGTGCCATCAGTTTGGGGGGGACTAGCCTCGATACGCAGTATTTT. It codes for CAISLGGTSLDTQYF.

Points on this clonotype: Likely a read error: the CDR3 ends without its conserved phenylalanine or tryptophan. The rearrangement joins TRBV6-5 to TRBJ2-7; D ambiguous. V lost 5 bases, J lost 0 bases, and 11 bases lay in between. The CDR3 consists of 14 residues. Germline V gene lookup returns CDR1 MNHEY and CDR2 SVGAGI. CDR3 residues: CASSRTLSSYEQYS. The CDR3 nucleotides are TGTGCCAGCAGTCGCACCCTGTCCTCCTACGAGCAGTACTCC.

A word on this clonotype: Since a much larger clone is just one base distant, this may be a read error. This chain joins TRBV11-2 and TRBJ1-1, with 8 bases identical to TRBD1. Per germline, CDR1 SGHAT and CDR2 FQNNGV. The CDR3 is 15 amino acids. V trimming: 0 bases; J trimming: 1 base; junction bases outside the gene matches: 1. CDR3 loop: CASSLEQGANTEAFF. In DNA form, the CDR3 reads TGTGCCAGCAGCTTAGAGCAGGGGGCGAACACTGAAGCTTTCTTT.

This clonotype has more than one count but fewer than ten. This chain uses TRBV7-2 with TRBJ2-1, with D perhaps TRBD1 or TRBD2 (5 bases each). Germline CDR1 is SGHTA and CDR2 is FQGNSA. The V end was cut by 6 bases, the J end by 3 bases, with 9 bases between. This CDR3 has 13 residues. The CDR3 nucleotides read TGTGCCAGCAGGGACACTAGCTACAATGAGCAGTTCTTC. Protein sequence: CASRDTSYNEQFF.

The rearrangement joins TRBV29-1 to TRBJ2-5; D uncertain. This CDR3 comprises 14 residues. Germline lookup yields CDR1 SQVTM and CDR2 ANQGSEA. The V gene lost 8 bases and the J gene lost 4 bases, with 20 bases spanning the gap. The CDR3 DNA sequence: TGCAGCCTGGGCCTGGGTAGAACTCCAGAGACCCAGTACTTC. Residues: CSLGLGRTPETQYF.

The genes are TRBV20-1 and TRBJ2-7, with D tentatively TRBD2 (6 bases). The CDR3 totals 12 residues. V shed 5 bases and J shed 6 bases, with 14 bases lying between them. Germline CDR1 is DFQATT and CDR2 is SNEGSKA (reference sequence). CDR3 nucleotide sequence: TGCAGTGCTTCCACGGGGGACGGCGAGCAGTACTTC. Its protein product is CSASTGDGEQYF.

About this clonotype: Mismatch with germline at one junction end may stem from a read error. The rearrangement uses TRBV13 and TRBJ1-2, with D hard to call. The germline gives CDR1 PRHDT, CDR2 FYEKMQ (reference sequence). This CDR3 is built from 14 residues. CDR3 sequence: CASSPRGENYGYIF. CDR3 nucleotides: TGTGCCAGCAGCCCCCGGGGAGAGAACTATGGTTACATCTTC. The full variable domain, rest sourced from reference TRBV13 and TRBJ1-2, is AAGVIQSPRHLIKEKRETATLKCYPIPRHDTVYWYQQGPGQDPQFLISFYEKMQSDKGSIPDRFSAQQFSDYHSELNMSSLELGDSALYFCASSPRGENYGYIFGSGTRLTVV.

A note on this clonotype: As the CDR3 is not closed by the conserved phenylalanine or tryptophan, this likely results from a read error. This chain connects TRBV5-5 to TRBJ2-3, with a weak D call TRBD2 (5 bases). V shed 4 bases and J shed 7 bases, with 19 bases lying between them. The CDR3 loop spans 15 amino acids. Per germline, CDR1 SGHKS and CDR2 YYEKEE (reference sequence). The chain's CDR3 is CASSRWGERPYTQYI. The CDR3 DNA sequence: TGTGCCAGCAGCAGGTGGGGAGAGCGGCCATATACGCAGTATATT.

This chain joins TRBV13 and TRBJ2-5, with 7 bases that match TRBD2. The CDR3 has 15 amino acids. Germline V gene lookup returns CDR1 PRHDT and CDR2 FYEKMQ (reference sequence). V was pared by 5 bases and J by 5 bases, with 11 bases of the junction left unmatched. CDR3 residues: CASSETGTKGETQYF. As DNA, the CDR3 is TGTGCCAGCAGCGAGACTGGGACTAAGGGCGAGACCCAGTACTTC.

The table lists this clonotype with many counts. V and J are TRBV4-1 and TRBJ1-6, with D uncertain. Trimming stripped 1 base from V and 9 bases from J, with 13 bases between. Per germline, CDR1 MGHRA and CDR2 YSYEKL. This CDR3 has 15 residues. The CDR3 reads CASSQGQDLVSPLHF. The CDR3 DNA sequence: TGCGCCAGCAGCCAAGGGCAGGACTTGGTTTCACCCCTCCACTTT.

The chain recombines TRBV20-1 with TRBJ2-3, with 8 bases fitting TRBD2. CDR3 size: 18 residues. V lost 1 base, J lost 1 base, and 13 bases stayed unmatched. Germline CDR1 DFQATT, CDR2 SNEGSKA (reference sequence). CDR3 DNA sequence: TGCAGTGCTAGAGGAAACCACGGGGGACTAGGACGCACAGATACGCAGTATTTT. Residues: CSARGNHGGLGRTDTQYF.